This paragraph covers one T cell receptor (beta chain) sequence. Its specific antigen is unknown. Per-nucleotide qualities are absent, and no much larger clonotype sits a single base away. Set within a cohort of healthcare workers in London, UK, this nested case-control study involved weekly PCR testing of nasopharyngeal swabs along with blood sampling. Between 23 and 31 March 2020, the week of the UK lockdown, healthcare workers were enrolled and then followed up weekly for as long as 16 weeks. The data originate from a study of early T cells in non-severe SARS-CoV-2 infection (dated by TCRdb to about 2021). Some background on the complete study: TCR sequencing used bulk RNA from unsorted whole blood, so alpha and beta chains could not be paired. The investigation overall reported the following: VDJdb matching was skewed toward anti-spike CD8 responses, so virus-specific expansions were likely underestimated and private and CD4 specificities were missed.

Spanning cysteine to phenylalanine, the CDR3 consists of 12 amino acids. Left in the record is the CDR3 DNA by itself, 36 bases read in frame from the first base. Relative to germline, V is 6 bases shorter and J is 7 bases shorter, with 10 bases between their ends. Based on the germline V gene, the CDR1 and CDR2 sequences are SGHDN and FVKESK. Preparation of the library involved 5' RACE. The instrument was a NextSeq 500. The TCR library protocol attached unique molecular identifiers to individual cDNA molecules to correct for sequencing error and PCR bias. Both TCR alpha and beta chains were sequenced, and tight co-correlation was observed between alpha and beta sequence abundances in each sample. The study's processing was this. Decombinator V4 was used to perform V gene, J gene and CDR3 annotation of TCR sequences. Expanded TCRs were defined as changing significantly between any two time points under a Poisson model with p below 0.0001. TCR abundances were normalised to the total number of TCRs sequenced in each sample and reported as counts per million. MAIT TCRs were defined by TRAV1-2 paired with TRAJ12, TRAJ20 or TRAJ33, and iNKT TCRs by TRAV10 paired with TRAJ18. A search of VDJdb, accessed on 1 November 2021, was run for TCRs annotated to CMV, EBV and SARS-CoV-2, with TCRs annotated for multiple antigens excluded. The public reads were reprocessed in TCRdb via fastp at Q25 and MiXCR, keeping in-frame beta chains. When rows share a CDR3 protein, they turn into one entry using the most common DNA and genes. The V and J calls were determined by TCRdb, not by the authors. The sample profile shows roughly 69,000 distinct CDR3 sequences; about 9.1% of them were found once. Clones ranked in the top ten supply 15% to 19% of the sample.

Here the sequenced sample was whole blood, taken at baseline. In this chain, TRBV14 is recombined with TRBJ2-1; D gene: possibly TRBD2, on 6 matching bases. This receptor was taken from an adult who was a healthcare worker with PCR-confirmed SARS-CoV-2 infection or an uninfected control (not recorded which). The CDR3 amino acid sequence is: CASRGGRNEQFF. At the DNA level, the sequence is TGTGCCAGCAGGGGGGGTCGGAATGAGCAGTTCTTC.